These T cell receptor beta chains were read from a single sample in a study of patients and donors after allogeneic stem cell transplantation. TCRdb reanalysed the RT-PCR reads using MiXCR and keeps one entry per CDR3 protein. The sample has 150,000 to 250,000 distinct CDR3 sequences, roughly 40% seen once. Material: blood, either unsorted or a sorted T cell fraction (not recorded which). Every receptor here comes from a human donor who was either an allogeneic HSCT recipient or a stem cell or donor lymphocyte infusion donor (not recorded which). It is not recorded whose cells these are; they may come from a transplant donor. Both conserved end residues are part of each CDR3. D genes are given only for firm matches. A row's size may be missing; if present it is once, few, many or a size class.

J gene	clone size	V gene	D gene	CDR3 protein	CDR3 DNA
TRBJ1-1	NA	TRBV4-3	NA	CASSRKDSAGTEAFF	TGCGCCAGCAGCCGCAAGGACTCGGCTGGAACTGAAGCTTTCTTT
TRBJ1-6	NA	TRBV3-1	NA	CASSQVDHNSPLHF	TGTGCCAGCAGCCAAGTAGACCATAATTCACCCCTCCACTTT
TRBJ2-7	NA	TRBV5-6	NA	CASSPTDRYEQYF	TGTGCCAGCAGCCCGACGGATAGGTACGAGCAGTACTTC
TRBJ1-2	NA	TRBV12-5	TRBD1	CASGLSRQGVVGYGYTF	TGTGCTAGTGGTTTGTCCCGACAGGGGGTAGTCGGCTATGGCTACACCTTC
TRBJ2-1	few	TRBV24-1	NA	CATSGPLSYNEQFF	TGTGCCACCAGTGGTCCCCTCAGCTATAATGAGCAGTTCTTC
TRBJ2-3	few	TRBV20-1	TRBD2	CSAPAGGVDTQYF	TGCAGTGCTCCAGCGGGAGGGGTAGATACGCAGTATTTT
TRBJ1-1	few	TRBV7-9	NA	CASRQDYMNTEAFF	TGTGCCAGCAGACAAGACTACATGAACACTGAAGCTTTCTTT
TRBJ2-7	NA	TRBV20-1	NA	CSVSPGLPYEQYF	TGCAGTGTGAGTCCTGGTCTCCCCTACGAGCAGTACTTC
TRBJ1-4	NA	TRBV28	TRBD1	CASSSTGEGSEKLFF	TGTGCCAGCAGTTCCACAGGGGAGGGCTCTGAAAAACTGTTTTTT
TRBJ1-5	NA	TRBV20-1	NA	CSAQGDQPQHF	TGCAGTGCACAGGGAGATCAGCCCCAGCATTTT
TRBJ2-1	few	TRBV28	NA	CASSLEAPNEQFF	TGTGCCAGCAGTTTAGAGGCCCCCAATGAGCAGTTCTTC
TRBJ2-1	once	TRBV15	TRBD2	CATSRDSGAYNEQFF	TGTGCCACCAGCAGAGATAGCGGGGCCTACAATGAGCAGTTCTTC
TRBJ2-7	few	TRBV5-1	NA	CASSLTSGGEQYF	TGCGCCAGCAGCTTGACGTCCGGGGGCGAGCAGTACTTC
TRBJ2-3	NA	TRBV13	NA	CASSLAGVFLTRTDTQYF	TGTGCCAGCAGCTTAGCCGGGGTTTTCCTCACCCGCACAGATACGCAGTATTTT
TRBJ1-2	few	TRBV6-2/TRBV6-3	NA	CASSHPKEASFYGYTF	TGTGCCAGCAGTCACCCTAAGGAAGCCTCGTTCTATGGCTACACCTTC
TRBJ2-2	NA	TRBV6-5	TRBD1	CASSYATNRGSTGELFF	TGTGCCAGCAGTTACGCGACCAACAGGGGGAGCACCGGGGAGCTGTTTTTT
TRBJ1-4	NA	TRBV5-1	NA	CASKQATNEKLFF	TGCGCCAGCAAACAGGCAACTAATGAAAAACTGTTTTTT
TRBJ2-5	NA	TRBV7-6	NA	CASSLADIYLRETQYF	TGTGCCAGCAGCTTAGCGGACATTTACTTAAGGGAGACCCAGTACTTC
TRBJ1-5	many	TRBV4-3	TRBD1	CASSHRTGFNQPQHF	TGCGCCAGCAGCCATCGGACAGGGTTCAATCAGCCCCAGCATTTT
TRBJ1-6	few	TRBV27	NA	CASSWAHNSPLHF	TGTGCCAGCAGCTGGGCGCATAATTCACCCCTCCACTTT
TRBJ2-7	few	TRBV29-1	NA	CSVVTFTYEQYF	TGCAGCGTTGTAACGTTTACCTACGAGCAGTACTTC
TRBJ1-1	few	TRBV7-9	NA	CASSLVHSQFMNTEAFF	TGTGCCAGCAGCTTAGTTCACAGCCAATTCATGAACACTGAAGCTTTCTTT